This TCR beta chain was sequenced for a study of beta chain features in type 1 diabetes (dated by TCRdb to about 2018). Background for the entire study: Patients and healthy donors did not differ in mean age, gender distribution, total cell number or subset yield. A total of 107,917,701 sorted cells were examined across all samples, and a strong correlation was observed between cell number per subset and RNA yield. The study compared TCRB repertoires of sorted circulating CD4+ T cell subsets between recently diagnosed type 1 diabetes patients and matched healthy donors. Regulatory and stem cell-like memory subsets were obtained from only 8 patients and roughly 8 healthy donors, while naive and central memory subsets were obtained from all 30 or so donors.

The paper as a whole reports these results and caveats: Only small numbers of individuals were included in the HLA sub-analyses, which left unresolved whether HLA type had any influence on TCRB rearrangement. A moderate but significant shortening of TCRB CDR3 length was observed in type 1 diabetes patients in all four CD4+ subsets. Shorter templates might be favored by PCR, yet because patient and control samples were amplified and corrected together, any such skew would affect both groups equally. Because cDNA was sequenced instead of genomic DNA, activated cells with high expression could be over-represented, although the groups did not differ in activation or CD3 levels. Naive, central memory and regulatory TCRB repertoires appeared to be more similar among patients than among healthy donors. At VDJ recombination sites, type 1 diabetes patients had fewer insertions and more deleted nucleotides, which implies abnormalities in thymic rearrangement.

Spanning cysteine to phenylalanine, the CDR3 consists of 16 amino acids. Just CDR3 DNA is preserved here, 48 bases in frame from base 1. Unmatched junction bases come to 12, with V trimmed by 4 bases and J by 5 bases. According to the germline V gene, CDR1 reads LGHNA and CDR2 reads YNFKEQ. The entire amount of isolated RNA was reverse transcribed using the High Capacity cDNA Reverse Transcription Kit, so the sequenced TCRB transcripts were expressed ones. Naive, central memory and regulatory T cell samples underwent deep immunoSEQ sequencing, averaging roughly 3.5 million total reads per sample. Sorted cells were lysed in RLT buffer, and RNA was extracted using DNase-treated RNeasy Micro or Mini kits according to cell number. To prevent cross-contamination, every cell subset was processed on its own, while patient and healthy donor samples were processed together. Using the immunoSEQ multiplex PCR, TCRB sequences were amplified from cDNA into 87-bp fragments spanning the CDR3 region. Sequencing of the amplicons was performed on the Illumina HiSeq platform. In the authors' own workflow: Synthetic template baselines were used to correct PCR bias computationally, reads within Hamming distance 2 were collapsed together, and singletons that could not be merged were discarded. Reads were aligned against IMGT to assign V, D and J genes, CDR3 length and insertions or deletions at six rearrangement sites. Clonotype counts were normalized to sorted cell number within each subset before computing true diversity and Gini coefficients with the tcR R package. The overlap coefficient, calculated on TCRB nucleotide sequences, was used to quantify repertoire sharing. As a proxy for the pre-selection repertoire, out-of-frame TCRB sequences from naive cells were analyzed. TCRdb provides this immuneACCESS table in a form limited to in-frame rearrangements. Some clones are lacking; in checked studies, under half of them reflect an unresolved V gene, and why the rest are absent is not known. V, J and clone size are taken as reported in that table, and D and trimming were inferred from the DNA itself. In this sample the table shows about 620,000 clones, roughly a sixth of which occur a single time. The leading ten clones occupy more than 0.08% of the sample.

Each donor gave one peripheral blood draw, averaging approximately 120 mL, which was collected into heparinised tubes. Using a panel that included CD45RO, CCR7, CD25, CD127, CD95 and CD27, naive, central memory, regulatory and stem cell-like memory CD4+ T cells were sorted on a BD FACSAria II. Every sorted population had a purity above 98%. PBMCs were isolated immediately by Lymphoprep density gradient centrifugation and stained directly without culture. So that batch effects would be minimized, each experiment stained and sorted samples in pairs, pairing one healthy donor with one patient. Concerning this clone itself: Its binding antigen is unknown. Per-base qualities were not stored, and no clone one base away is much larger.

Sequencing was done on a sample of naive CD4+ T cells from blood. The meaning of the sample's cell subset or site label: true naive CD4+ T cells. The receptor's source is a man aged 18 to 29 in good health. Here the chain combines TRBV4-2 and TRBJ1-1, with 8 bases in between that match TRBD1. This receptor has the CDR3 CASSLGGQGAGTEAFF. The sequence in DNA is TGTGCCAGCAGCCTCGGTGGACAGGGCGCAGGGACTGAAGCTTTCTTT.